The 29 T cell receptor beta chains in this list originate from one sample, sequenced in a study of blood T cell repertoires in COVID-19. TCRdb's table, derived via immunoSEQ multiplex PCR, lists solely in-frame clones and lacks some. The table includes approximately 220,000 clones, 83% detected once. The material sequenced was PBMCs or T cells enriched from blood (not recorded which). These receptors were taken from a woman in her thirties or forties who had been exposed to COVID-19.

The table lists this clone with a count of one. The chain is built from TRBV5-1 and TRBJ1-4, with D perhaps matching TRBD1 (6 bases). Germline CDR1 and CDR2: SGHRS and YFSETQ. The CDR3 has 16 amino acids. V lost 5 bases, J lost 0 bases, and 14 bases lay in between. CDR3 sequence (DNA): TGCGCCAGCAGGGGAGGGGGACTTGCAACTAATGAAAAACTGTTTTTT. It encodes CASRGGGLATNEKLFF.

This clone was seen just once. This chain uses TRBV5-6 with TRBJ1-2; 9 nucleotides agree with TRBD1. The trim removed 4 bases at V and 0 bases at J, leaving 4 bases unmatched. The germline CDR1 and CDR2 sequences are SGHDT and YYEEEE. The CDR3 runs to 15 residues. CDR3 amino acids: CASSATGGPNYGYTF. The CDR3 region has the DNA TGTGCCAGCAGCGCCACAGGGGGCCCTAACTATGGCTACACCTTC.

This chain joins TRBV9 and TRBJ1-2, with a weak D call TRBD1 (6 bases). Germline CDR1 SGDLS, CDR2 YYNGEE. CDR3 length: 14 amino acids. The ends were cut back, 0 bases at V and 8 bases at J, with 14 bases in the middle. DNA for the CDR3: TGTGCCAGCAGCGTAGCCTTGATTGGACAGGGCTACACCTTC. The encoded protein is CASSVALIGQGYTF. Complete variable domain (other parts from reference TRBV9 and TRBJ1-2): DSGVTQTPKHLITATGQRVTLRCSPRSGDLSVYWYQQSLDQGLQFLIQYYNGEERAKGNILERFSAQQFPDLHSELNLSSLELGDSALYFCASSVALIGQGYTFGSGTRLTVV.

V usage is TRBV7-8 and J usage is TRBJ1-6, with D hard to call. CDR3 length: 15 residues. V dropped 4 bases and J dropped 6 bases, with 13 bases sitting between them. Germline CDR1 SGHVS, CDR2 FQNEAQ. The CDR3 coding sequence is TGTGCCAGCAGCTATGGGGAGGGAGGTAATTCACCCCTCCACTTT. Protein: CASSYGEGGNSPLHF.

The V call is TRBV24-1, the J call TRBJ2-5; the match to TRBD1 covers 9 bases. CDR1 is KGHDR and CDR2 is SFDVKD in the germline V gene. This CDR3 comprises 15 residues. V dropped 5 bases and J dropped 4; count of bases not matched to a gene: 7. The DNA of the CDR3 is TGTGCCACCAGTGTGTCGGACAGGGGTAGAGAGACCCAGTACTTC. It codes for CATSVSDRGRETQYF.

The chain is built from TRBV7-6 and TRBJ1-5, with TRBD1 matching 7 bases. The CDR3 runs to 16 residues. V gave up 1 base and J gave up 0 bases; unmatched junction bases: 3. Germline V gene lookup returns CDR1 SGHVS and CDR2 FNYEAQ. This chain's CDR3 is CASSLGPGGSNQPQHF. CDR3 bases: TGTGCCAGCAGCTTAGGCCCAGGGGGTAGCAATCAGCCCCAGCATTTT. Complete variable domain (other parts from reference TRBV7-6 and TRBJ1-5): GAGVSQSPRYKVTKRGQDVALRCDPISGHVSLYWYRQALGQGPEFLTYFNYEAQQDKSGLPNDRFSAERPEGSISTLTIQRTEQRDSAMYRCASSLGPGGSNQPQHFGDGTRLSIL.

J is TRBJ1-5 and V is TRBV19, with 10 positions matching TRBD1. CDR3 size: 17 residues. Germline-derived CDR1 and CDR2 are LNHDA and SQIVND (reference sequence). Trimming cost V 6 bases and J 0 bases; bases outside gene matches: 8. The CDR3 coding sequence is TGTGCCAGTAGGCCCGGGACAGGGGCTTATAGCAATCAGCCCCAGCATTTT. Its translation is CASRPGTGAYSNQPQHF. Full variable domain (rest looked up from reference TRBV19 and TRBJ1-5): DGGITQSPKYLFRKEGQNVTLSCEQNLNHDAMYWYRQDPGQGLRLIYYSQIVNDFQKGDIAEGYSVSREKKESFPLTVTSAQKNPTAFYLCASRPGTGAYSNQPQHFGDGTRLSIL.

The rearrangement links TRBV2 to TRBJ2-7; D is ambiguous. The V end lost 6 bases, the J end lost 1 base, and 16 bases lay between the germline ends. Germline V lookup: CDR1 SNHLY, CDR2 FYNNEI. This CDR3 region has 15 residues. In DNA, the CDR3 is TGTGCCAGCAGCCCCCGGTCCGCAGGATCCTACGAGCAGTACTTC. Translated, it gives CASSPRSAGSYEQYF.

The gene calls are TRBV3-1 (or the pseudogene TRBV3-2) and TRBJ1-1; D perhaps matches TRBD1 (6 bases). Germline CDR1 LGHDT, CDR2 YNNKEL (reference sequence). Trimming cost V 2 bases and J 10 bases, with 14 bases left between them. This CDR3 has 13 amino acids. This CDR3 is CASSQRTDLGAFF. CDR3 DNA: TGTGCCAGCAGCCAAAGGACAGATCTAGGAGCTTTCTTT.

V is TRBV27 and J is TRBJ2-7, with 8 positions matching TRBD1. The germline V gene encodes CDR1 MNHEY and CDR2 SMNVEV (reference sequence). V shed 6 bases and J 0 bases; nucleotides not matched to a gene: 4. The length of the CDR3 is 14 residues. The chain's CDR3 is CASRGQESSYEQYF. The CDR3 nucleotides read TGTGCCAGCAGGGGACAGGAGAGCTCCTACGAGCAGTACTTC.

The CDR3 nucleotides are TGTGCCAGCTGCCTAACTAGCGGGGGTGTGGAGACCCAGTACTTC. Translated: CASCLTSGGVETQYF. The chain recombines TRBV7-2 with TRBJ2-5; 11 nucleotides agree with TRBD2. Germline CDR1 SGHTA, CDR2 FQGNSA. The CDR3 length is 15 residues. J gave up 5 bases and V 8 bases, and 10 bases lay outside the gene matches. The variable domain in full, completed from reference TRBV7-2 and TRBJ2-5, reads GAGVSQSPSNKVTEKGKDVELRCDPISGHTALYWYRQSLGQGLEFLIYFQGNSAPDKSGLPSDRFSAERTGGSVSTLTIQRTQQEDSAVYLCASCLTSGGVETQYFGPGTRLLVL.

A single count supports this clone. The J gene is TRBJ2-7, the V gene TRBV5-1; 8 bases fit TRBD2. This CDR3 has 15 residues. Germline V lookup: CDR1 SGHRS, CDR2 YFSETQ. The ends lost 2 bases at V and 2 bases at J; junction bases unmatched: 6. CDR3 nucleotides: TGCGCCAGCAGCTTTCAAGGCGGGGGGACCTACGAGCAGTACTTC. This encodes CASSFQGGGTYEQYF.

The gene calls are TRBV7-2 and TRBJ2-3; the match to TRBD1 covers 7 bases. CDR3 length: 15 amino acids. The germline CDR1 and CDR2 sequences are SGHTA and FQGNSA. V lost 1 base, J lost 1 base, and 2 bases stayed unmatched. In DNA form, the CDR3 reads TGTGCCAGCAGCTTAGGAAGGGGGCGCACAGATACGCAGTATTTT. This sequence encodes CASSLGRGRTDTQYF.

The chain carries TRBV27 and TRBJ1-5, with D possibly matching TRBD1 (5 bases). The V end was cut by 2 bases, the J end by 2 bases, with 10 bases between. Germline assignment: CDR1 MNHEY and CDR2 SMNVEV (reference sequence). The CDR3 length is 15 residues. The CDR3 region has the DNA TGTGCCAGCAGTTTAAGGGGTATGGGCAATCAGCCCCAGCATTTT. Translation: CASSLRGMGNQPQHF.

This sequence joins TRBV2 and TRBJ1-1; weak D call: TRBD1 (5 bases). This CDR3 region has 12 residues. V dropped 3 bases and J dropped 11 bases, with 13 bases sitting between them. CDR1 and CDR2 (germline): SNHLY, FYNNEI. CDR3 nucleotide sequence: TGTGCCAGCAGTGATCTGACAGCTCGCGCTTTCTTT. Encoded protein: CASSDLTARAFF.

This rearrangement joins TRBV5-1 to TRBJ2-6; possibly TRBD2 for D (5 bases). The V end lost 4 bases, the J end lost 2 bases, and 13 bases lay between the germline ends. The CDR3 contains 16 residues. Germline lookup yields CDR1 SGHRS and CDR2 YFSETQ. CDR3 nucleotides: TGCGCCAGCAGCGACCCTAGCCGGGCTGGGGCCAACGTCCTGACTTTC. This codes for CASSDPSRAGANVLTF.

The gene calls are TRBV7-9 and TRBJ2-7, with a weak D call TRBD2 (5 bases). This CDR3 spans 16 amino acids. V dropped 1 base and J dropped 7 bases, with 20 bases sitting between them. Germline loops: CDR1 SEHNR, CDR2 FQNEAQ (reference sequence). The CDR3 coding sequence is TGTGCCAGCAGCTTAGTGGCCGGTATTGAGACGGGAGAGCAGTACTTC. Protein product: CASSLVAGIETGEQYF.

The chain uses TRBV6-1 and TRBJ2-2; D unclear. CDR1 and CDR2 from the germline V gene are MNHNS and SASEGT. V lost 2 bases, J lost 7 bases, and 8 bases lay in between. This CDR3 spans 13 amino acids. CDR3 bases: TGTGCCAGCAGTGAATCCGACATCGGGGAGCTGTTTTTT. This codes for CASSESDIGELFF.

The rearrangement joins TRBV28 to TRBJ1-2; 7 nucleotides agree with TRBD1. Germline-derived CDR1 and CDR2 are MDHEN and SYDVKM. The CDR3 is 16 residues long. V lost 5 bases to trimming and J lost 0 bases; unmatched junction nucleotides: 9. This CDR3 is CASSVAGTETNYGYTF. CDR3 nucleotides: TGTGCCAGCAGTGTCGCCGGGACAGAGACTAACTATGGCTACACCTTC.

This chain joins TRBV28 and TRBJ2-3; tentatively, D is TRBD1 (6 bases). Germline CDR1 MDHEN, CDR2 SYDVKM. V was trimmed by 6 bases and J by 2 bases, leaving 12 bases between them. This CDR3 comprises 14 residues. The CDR3 DNA reads as TGTGCCAGCAGGCCACAGGGCCCCACAGATACGCAGTATTTT. Protein: CASRPQGPTDTQYF. Variable domain in full (rest from reference TRBV28 and TRBJ2-3): DVKVTQSSRYLVKRTGEKVFLECVQDMDHENMFWYRQDPGLGLRLIYFSYDVKMKEKGDIPEGYSVSREKKERFSLILESASTNQTSMYLCASRPQGPTDTQYFGPGTRLTVL.

The CDR3 here is CASSPTVAGSTDTQYF. The DNA of the CDR3 is TGCGCCAGCAGCCCAACCGTGGCAGGTAGCACAGATACGCAGTATTTT. This rearrangement joins TRBV4-3 to TRBJ2-3; D remains ambiguous. The CDR3 spans 16 residues. V was clipped by 4 bases and J by 0 bases, with 14 bases between them. From germline, CDR1 is LGHNA and CDR2 YSLEER.

J is TRBJ1-1 and V is TRBV18; no clear D. The CDR3 runs 17 residues. V lost 2 bases, J lost 2 bases, and 18 bases lay in between. Germline lookup yields CDR1 KGHSH and CDR2 LQKENI. CDR3: CASSPKVKSAVNTEAFF. CDR3 coding DNA: TGTGCCAGCTCACCAAAGGTTAAGTCAGCGGTCAACACTGAAGCTTTCTTT.

This rearrangement joins TRBV5-4 to TRBJ1-2, with D maybe TRBD1 (6 bases). Germline assignment: CDR1 SGHNT and CDR2 YYREEE (reference sequence). The CDR3 contains 15 residues. V was cut by 0 bases and J by 3 bases, with 12 bases left in between. The CDR3 protein is CASSLDQGRDYGYTF. The CDR3 nucleotides are TGTGCCAGCAGCTTGGACCAGGGGAGAGACTATGGCTACACCTTC.

This chain joins TRBV4-2 and TRBJ2-3; 9 bases map to TRBD2. The junction had 6 bases not matched to a gene; V was cut back by 4 bases and J by 1 base. The germline CDR1 and CDR2 sequences are LGHNA and YNFKEQ. This CDR3 is 16 amino acids long. CDR3 protein: CASSLRTSVGTDTQYF. The DNA for the CDR3 is TGTGCCAGCAGCCTCAGGACTAGCGTAGGCACAGATACGCAGTATTTT.

The gene calls are TRBV12-3 or TRBV12-4 and TRBJ1-1; D uncertain. There are 12 residues in the CDR3. V gave up 2 bases and J gave up 3 bases, with 4 bases separating them. The chain's CDR3 is CASSLQYTEAFF. The CDR3 DNA follows: TGTGCCAGCAGTTTACAGTACACTGAAGCTTTCTTT.

In this sample, this clone turned up once. The rearrangement uses TRBV5-6 and TRBJ1-1; D gene unclear. The V end was cut by 0 bases, the J end by 1 base, with 13 bases between. This CDR3 spans 16 amino acids. Germline V lookup: CDR1 SGHDT, CDR2 YYEEEE. CDR3 loop: CASSLVLYGQNTEAFF. CDR3 coding DNA: TGTGCCAGCAGCTTGGTTTTATATGGCCAGAACACTGAAGCTTTCTTT.

The J gene is TRBJ1-6, the V gene TRBV5-1; D is undetermined. Trimming removed 0 bases from V and 7 bases from J, with 14 bases in between. Per the germline V gene, CDR1 is SGHRS and CDR2 is YFSETQ. CDR3 length: 16 amino acids. In DNA, the CDR3 is TGCGCCAGCAGCTTGGAGTTATCGGCGGGCAATTCACCCCTCCACTTT. It specifies CASSLELSAGNSPLHF.

This chain links TRBV18 with TRBJ1-5, with 7 bases lining up with TRBD1. The CDR3 is 16 residues long. V lost 5 bases to trimming and J lost 1 base; unmatched junction nucleotides: 8. Germline V gene data show CDR1 as KGHSH and CDR2 as LQKENI. The CDR3 DNA follows: TGTGCCAGCTCAGTGACCGGGACAGCGAGCAATCAGCCCCAGCATTTT. Translating it yields CASSVTGTASNQPQHF.

V and J are TRBV2 and TRBJ1-5; perhaps TRBD1 as D (5 bases). Trimming removed 6 bases at V and 4 bases at J, with 13 bases between. The CDR3 contains 14 residues. Germline CDR1 SNHLY, CDR2 FYNNEI. CDR3 sequence: CASSGGRWNQPQHF. In nucleotides, the CDR3 is TGTGCCAGCAGCGGGGGTCGGTGGAATCAGCCCCAGCATTTT.